The 25 T cell receptor beta chains in this list originate from one sample, sequenced in a study of Ad26.COV2.S vaccination and SARS-CoV-2 variants. As for treatment: around 19 received Ad26.COV2.S at low or high dose, single or two shots; 5 received placebo; per-sample allocation not given. Collection of the samples took place on day 63 after the first injection of vaccine or placebo. Profiled with immunoSEQ multiplex PCR; TCRdb holds only in-frame clones, not every one. The repertoire holds around 310,000 clones, with around 90% as singletons. The sample here was peripheral blood, taken in a trial of Ad26.COV2.S vaccine versus placebo. The source of these receptors is a person between 18 and 65 years old who received the Ad26.COV2.S COVID-19 vaccine or a placebo.

V and J are TRBV4-1 and TRBJ1-2, with D possibly TRBD1 on 5 matching bases. Looked up from germline, CDR1 is MGHRA and CDR2 is YSYEKL. The CDR3 runs to 16 residues. Trimming cost V 1 base and J 5 bases, with 17 bases left between them. The CDR3 spells CASSQVGRQKNYGYTF. CDR3 nucleotide sequence: TGCGCCAGCAGCCAAGTAGGGAGACAGAAAAATTATGGCTACACCTTC.

V usage is TRBV10-3 and J usage is TRBJ2-1; 8 bases map to TRBD2. The CDR3 spans 16 residues. The V gene's germline CDR1 is ENHRY and CDR2 SYGVKD. Germline trimming cut 0 bases from V and 7 bases from J; bases unmatched to any gene: 8. The CDR3 DNA reads TGTGCCATCAGTGAGTCGACAGCGGGAGACCGGAATGAGCAGTTCTTC. Amino acid sequence: CAISESTAGDRNEQFF.

The CDR3 region is CASSSPPVGEQFF. The CDR3 DNA follows: TGTGCCAGCAGCTCACCCCCCGTGGGTGAGCAGTTCTTC. This chain joins TRBV7-2 and TRBJ2-1; D call uncertain. Trimming shortened V by 4 bases and J by 9 bases, and 13 bases separated the two germline ends. This CDR3 contains 13 residues. CDR1 is SGHTA, CDR2 FQGNSA, per germline.

V usage is TRBV7-9 and J usage is TRBJ1-1; D not certain. Trimming stripped 5 bases from V and 0 bases from J, with 7 bases between. Germline V gives CDR1 SEHNR, CDR2 FQNEAQ (reference sequence). The CDR3 runs 13 residues. This chain's CDR3 is CASSALVNTEAFF. DNA for the CDR3: TGTGCCAGCAGCGCCTTAGTGAACACTGAAGCTTTCTTT. Supplemented by reference TRBV7-9 and TRBJ1-1, the full variable domain reads DTGVSQNPRHKITKRGQNVTFRCDPISEHNRLYWYRQTLGQGPEFLTYFQNEAQLEKSRLLSDRFSAERPKGSFSTLEIQRTEQGDSAMYLCASSALVNTEAFFGQGTRLTVV.

The chain employs TRBV4-2 and TRBJ2-2; 10 bases line up with TRBD2. V trimming: 1 base; J trimming: 6 bases; junction bases outside the gene matches: 5. Germline V gene lookup returns CDR1 LGHNA and CDR2 YNFKEQ. This CDR3 is 16 amino acids long. DNA of the CDR3: TGTGCCAGCAGCCAAGTCGCACTAGCGGGACCCGGGGAGCTGTTTTTT. This sequence encodes CASSQVALAGPGELFF.

The chain carries TRBV5-1 and TRBJ1-3; D is uncertain. CDR1 and CDR2 (germline): SGHRS, YFSETQ. This CDR3 has 15 amino acids. Trimming removed 4 bases from V and 3 bases from J, with 14 bases in between. CDR3 coding DNA: TGCGCCAGCAGCCCCCTCGATTTGTATGGAAACACCATATATTTT. Translated: CASSPLDLYGNTIYF.

In its sample, this clone was seen a few times. The V call is TRBV3-1 (or the pseudogene TRBV3-2), the J call TRBJ1-5; D uncertain. Germline CDR1 is LGHDT and CDR2 is YNNKEL (reference sequence). V lost 1 base and J lost 2, with 9 bases in between. The CDR3 has 15 residues. Here the CDR3 DNA reads TGTGCCAGCAGCCAAGGCCTTATGGGCAATCAGCCCCAGCATTTT. Its translation is CASSQGLMGNQPQHF.

This chain links TRBV5-6 with TRBJ2-2; 9 nucleotides agree with TRBD2. Germline-derived CDR1 and CDR2 are SGHDT and YYEEEE. V gave up 4 bases and J gave up 7 bases; unmatched junction bases: 11. CDR3 size: 16 residues. CDR3 nucleotide sequence: TGTGCCAGCAGCCCCCTGGCGGGGGGGCTTAGCGGGGAGCTGTTTTTT. Its translation: CASSPLAGGLSGELFF.

The genes are TRBV15 and TRBJ1-1; D call uncertain. V was shortened by 0 bases and J by 0 bases, with 5 bases between the two germline ends. This CDR3 is 14 amino acids long. The V gene's germline CDR1 is LNHNV and CDR2 YYDKDF (reference sequence). CDR3 nucleotides: TGTGCCACCAGCAGAGATCCCATGAACACTGAAGCTTTCTTT. Translating it yields CATSRDPMNTEAFF.

This chain links TRBV7-3 with TRBJ1-6; D remains unclear. Germline loops: CDR1 SGHTA, CDR2 FQGTGA. The CDR3 sequence is 14 residues long. With 3 bases removed from V and 7 bases from J, the gap between germline ends came to 10 bases. In nucleotides, the CDR3 is TGTGCCAGCAGCTTGTACGCGGAGAATTCACCCCTCCACTTT. Its protein is CASSLYAENSPLHF.

About this clone: In the same sample, other DNA sequences code for this CDR3. J is TRBJ2-2 and V is TRBV12-3 or TRBV12-4; D is ambiguous. Trimming cost V 1 base and J 5 bases, with 2 bases left between them. The CDR3 runs 12 residues. The CDR3 loop is CASSLVTGELFF. The CDR3 nucleotides are TGTGCCAGCAGTTTAGTGACCGGGGAGCTGTTTTTT.

V gene TRBV6-5 combines with J gene TRBJ1-6; no definite D call. The V gene's germline CDR1 is MNHEY and CDR2 SVGAGI. The CDR3 is 11 amino acids. The V and J ends lost 6 bases and 8 bases respectively, with 5 bases between them. CDR3 region: CASSDYSPLHF. Written as DNA, the CDR3 is TGTGCCAGCAGCGATTATTCACCCCTCCACTTT.

V usage is TRBV14 and J usage is TRBJ2-1; no clear D gene. The CDR3 is made up of 12 amino acids. The germline V and J ends were trimmed by 3 bases and 15 bases, with 15 bases remaining between them. Germline V gene lookup returns CDR1 SGHDN and CDR2 FVKESK. CDR3 nucleotide sequence: TGTGCCAGCAGCCATGACTGGTCTGTGGGGTTCTTC. Encoded protein: CASSHDWSVGFF.

The chain employs TRBV5-4 and TRBJ1-5, with 9 bases aligning to TRBD1. Germline values: CDR1 SGHNT, CDR2 YYREEE (reference sequence). J lost 6 bases, V lost 0 bases, and 7 bases had no gene match. The CDR3 is made up of 16 amino acids. The CDR3 sequence: CASSLAGTGSSQPQHF. The CDR3 DNA reads as TGTGCCAGCAGCTTGGCCGGGACAGGGAGCTCTCAGCCCCAGCATTTT.

The J gene is TRBJ2-1, the V gene TRBV12-5; tentative D call: TRBD2 (8 bases). The CDR3 is made up of 18 amino acids. V gave up 1 base and J gave up 4 bases, with 20 bases separating them. CDR1 and CDR2 from the germline V gene are LGHNT and FRNRAP. The CDR3 reads CASGLGRLARDSYNEQFF. In DNA, the CDR3 is TGTGCTAGTGGTTTGGGGCGACTAGCGCGGGACAGTTACAATGAGCAGTTCTTC. Combining the CDR3 with reference TRBV12-5 and TRBJ2-1 gives the whole variable domain DARVTQTPRHKVTEMGQEVTMRCQPILGHNTVFWYRQTMMQGLELLAYFRNRAPLDDSGMPKDRFSAEMPDATLATLKIQPSEPRDSAVYFCASGLGRLARDSYNEQFFGPGTRLTVL.

The genes are TRBV20-1 and TRBJ2-3; D perhaps matches TRBD2 (5 bases). Trimming pared 6 bases from V and 4 bases from J, leaving 8 bases between. CDR1 is DFQATT, CDR2 SNEGSKA, per germline (reference sequence). The CDR3 totals 11 residues. The CDR3 here is CSASGADTQYF. CDR3 sequence (DNA): TGCAGTGCCAGCGGAGCAGATACGCAGTATTTT.

This chain connects TRBV7-2 to TRBJ2-1; 8 nucleotides line up with TRBD2. V shed 5 bases and J 5 bases; nucleotides not matched to a gene: 8. CDR1 and CDR2 from the germline V gene are SGHTA and FQGNSA. The CDR3 runs to 15 residues. The CDR3 is CASSVTSGFNNEQFF. Written as DNA, the CDR3 is TGTGCCAGCAGCGTAACTAGCGGCTTCAACAATGAGCAGTTCTTC.

V gene TRBV7-9 combines with J gene TRBJ2-3; D is unresolved. The V gene's germline CDR1 is SEHNR and CDR2 FQNEAQ (reference sequence). Trimming cost V 8 bases and J 1 base, with 10 bases left between them. This CDR3 contains 13 residues. In nucleotides, the CDR3 is TGTGCCAGCTTAGCATGGGGCACAGATACGCAGTATTTT. It is translated as CASLAWGTDTQYF.

The chain combines TRBV6-5 with TRBJ1-5; D not resolved. CDR1 is MNHEY and CDR2 is SVGAGI in the germline V gene. V was shortened by 2 bases and J by 3 bases, with 8 bases between the two germline ends. There are 14 residues in the CDR3. This chain's CDR3 is CASSYRTDNQPQHF. For the CDR3, the DNA is TGTGCCAGCAGTTACCGAACAGACAATCAGCCCCAGCATTTT.

CDR3 DNA: TGTGCCAGCAGGGACCTTAATGAAAAACTGTTTTTT. Protein sequence: CASRDLNEKLFF. The V gene is TRBV6-5, the J gene TRBJ1-4, with no clear D. The CDR3 has 12 residues. V dropped 6 bases and J dropped 4 bases, with 6 bases sitting between them. The V gene's germline CDR1 is MNHEY and CDR2 SVGAGI.

This clone was observed a few times. The same CDR3 can be traced to other DNA sequences in this sample. V is TRBV12-3 or TRBV12-4 and J is TRBJ2-5, with D possibly called TRBD1 or TRBD2 (5 bases each). CDR3 length: 13 amino acids. The V end was cut by 2 bases, the J end by 5 bases, with 9 bases between. CDR3: CASSLSEGETQYF. The CDR3 DNA sequence: TGTGCCAGCAGTTTATCTGAGGGGGAGACCCAGTACTTC.

The sample holds a few counts of this clone. The chain uses TRBV6-2 or TRBV6-3 and TRBJ2-1, with 12 bases aligning to TRBD2. The CDR3 totals 19 residues. J gave up 8 bases and V 6 bases, and 20 bases lay outside the gene matches. The germline V gene encodes CDR1 MNHEY and CDR2 SVGEGT. CDR3 nucleotides: TGTGCCAGCAGCAATTACCGACTAGCGGGAGCCCCCAGATTAGATGAGCAGTTCTTC. It encodes CASSNYRLAGAPRLDEQFF.

This chain links TRBV6-5 with TRBJ2-7; the D gene is possibly TRBD2 (5 bases). Germline V gene lookup returns CDR1 MNHEY and CDR2 SVGAGI. Trimming pared 0 bases from V and 0 bases from J, leaving 6 bases between. The CDR3 consists of 14 residues. The CDR3 sequence is CASSYSDFSYEQYF. As DNA, the CDR3 is TGTGCCAGCAGTTACTCGGACTTCTCCTACGAGCAGTACTTC.

CDR3 DNA sequence: TGTGCCAGCAGTTTAGTCGTTAACACTGAAGCTTTCTTT. Its translation is CASSLVVNTEAFF. This chain connects TRBV27 to TRBJ1-1; D gene unclear. This CDR3 is built from 13 residues. The V end was cut by 2 bases, the J end by 2 bases, with 6 bases between. Germline V lookup: CDR1 MNHEY, CDR2 SMNVEV (reference sequence).

The J gene is TRBJ2-1, the V gene TRBV12-3 or TRBV12-4; no firm D call. V shed 3 bases and J shed 15 bases, with 12 bases lying between them. This CDR3 contains 11 residues. The CDR3 loop reads CASSFGPSWFF. In DNA form, the CDR3 reads TGTGCCAGCAGTTTTGGGCCGAGCTGGTTCTTC.